This T cell receptor (beta chain) appears in the sequencing data of a study of cytomegalovirus exposure and HLA in healthy donors. Primers included in the PCR were 60 Vbeta and 13 Jbeta primers. Original handling: In a later analysis, 8.5 million to 14 million of tens of millions of unique beta chains occurred in at least two donors. The protocol was immunoSEQ multiplex PCR, while the TCRdb copy is restricted to in-frame clones and leaves out a portion. V and J calls and clone size are given by that table; D and trimming were obtained from the DNA. The sample includes about 220,000 clones, roughly 88% of them seen just once. Study-wide findings and caveats: A later analysis linked a missense DCLRE1C variant to TCR beta V- and J-gene trimming. In a later analysis, compared with equally common non-associated chains, HLA-associated beta chains were more expanded.

Note on this clone: Its antigen remains unknown.

Specimen: PBMCs. The TCR originated in a boy between 2 and 10 years old in good health and CMV-seronegative.

The CDR3 DNA reads as TGTGCCATCAGTGCGTCCGGGGGTGAAGATACGCAGTATTTT. Translating gives CAISASGGEDTQYF. The rearrangement uses TRBV10-3 and TRBJ2-3; maybe TRBD2 (6 bases). V dropped 4 bases and J dropped 5 bases, with 13 bases sitting between them. CDR3 length: 14 residues. Germline CDR1 is ENHRY and CDR2 is SYGVKD.